This record covers a single T cell receptor beta chain. Its antigen is currently unknown. The protocol was immunoSEQ multiplex PCR, while the TCRdb copy is restricted to in-frame clones and leaves out a portion. The repertoire includes tens of thousands of clones, around 82% of them detected once, and about an eighth sits in the top ten. The CDR3 covers 18 residues. The V gene's germline CDR1 is SGHTA and CDR2 FQGTGA. The germline V and J ends were trimmed by 5 bases and 2 bases, with 21 bases remaining between them. This entry belongs to a study of cytomegalovirus exposure and HLA in healthy donors. The overall study: The same platform was used for the roughly 120 validation repertoires as for the approximately 730 first-cohort repertoires, as reported in a later analysis. Findings and limits, study-wide: According to reports, the classifier identified cytomegalovirus status with high specificity and sensitivity. The authors enumerated over 150 TCR beta chains as linked to cytomegalovirus.

Donors were drawn from the approximately 120-subject validation cohort, separate from the roughly 700-subject first cohort. The origin of this receptor is a woman between 18 and 29 years old in good health and CMV-seropositive. The genes are TRBV7-3 and TRBJ2-2; D is perhaps TRBD2 (7 bases). Material: PBMCs. The CDR3 protein is CASSRRGGGGPNTGELFF. In DNA, the CDR3 is TGTGCCAGCAGCCGAAGGGGTGGCGGGGGCCCAAACACCGGGGAGCTGTTTTTT.